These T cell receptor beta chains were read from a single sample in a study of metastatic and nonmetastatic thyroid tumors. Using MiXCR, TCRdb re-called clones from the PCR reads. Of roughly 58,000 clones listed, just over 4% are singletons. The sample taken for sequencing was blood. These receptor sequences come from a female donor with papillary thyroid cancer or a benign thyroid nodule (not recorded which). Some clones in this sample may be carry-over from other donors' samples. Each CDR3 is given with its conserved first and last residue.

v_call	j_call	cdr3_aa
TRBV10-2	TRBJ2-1	CASSKLAGGGWGSYNEQFF
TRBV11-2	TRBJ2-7	CASSLGLLANEQYF
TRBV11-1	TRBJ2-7	CASSPGTGMSYEQYF
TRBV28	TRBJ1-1	CASRKQGPVPAFF
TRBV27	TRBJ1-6	CASARQGSSPLHF
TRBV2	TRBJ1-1	CASSPGLRNTEAFF
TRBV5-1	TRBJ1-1	CASRAQGARGNTEAFF
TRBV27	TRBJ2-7	CASSGVSGTLPYEQYF
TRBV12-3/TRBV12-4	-	CASSFGRTGTDTQHF
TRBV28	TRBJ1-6	CASSSVTASSYNSPLHF
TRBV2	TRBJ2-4	CASRAICPEGVKNIQYF
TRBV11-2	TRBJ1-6	CASSPDRLYSPLHF
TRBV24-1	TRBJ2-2	CATARTNTGELFF
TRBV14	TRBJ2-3	CASSQKQFTDTQYF
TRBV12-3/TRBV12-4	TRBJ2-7	CASSRGEATYEQYF
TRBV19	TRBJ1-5	CASSTWTVHQPQHF
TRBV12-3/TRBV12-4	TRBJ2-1	CASGVRAGNNEQFF
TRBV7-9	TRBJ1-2	CASYRDGGGYTF
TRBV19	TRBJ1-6	CASSIDRNNPLHF
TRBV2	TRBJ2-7	CASRKAGTGTYEQYF
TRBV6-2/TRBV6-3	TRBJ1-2	CASSYLRCNIYGYTF
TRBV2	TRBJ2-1	CASSSASGSSYNEQFF
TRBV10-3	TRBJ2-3	CAITGTSGSTDTQYF
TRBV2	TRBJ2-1	CASRTGKASYNEQFF
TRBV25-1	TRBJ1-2	CASSVQGGGYTF
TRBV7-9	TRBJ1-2	CASSFQQDYGYTF
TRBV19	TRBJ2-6	CASSGTSGSVANFLTF
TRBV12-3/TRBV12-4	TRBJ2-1	CASSLGQGYNEQFF
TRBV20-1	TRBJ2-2	CSAGGALRVTGELFF
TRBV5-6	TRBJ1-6	CASSLFENQARYSPLHF
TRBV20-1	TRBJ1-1	CSARVQLSGTEAFF
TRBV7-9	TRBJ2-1	CASSRSGRVEQFF
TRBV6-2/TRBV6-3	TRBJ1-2	CASKASEGNDYYGYTF
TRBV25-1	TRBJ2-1	CASIKSGNSYNEQLF
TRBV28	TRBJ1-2	CASSPGQEYGYTF
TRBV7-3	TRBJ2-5	CASSLSGYETQYF
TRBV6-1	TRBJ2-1	CASRMGQGWGPEQFF
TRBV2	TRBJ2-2	CASSGTSGRAAGELFF
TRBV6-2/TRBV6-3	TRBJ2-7	CASSTHTEGGYEQYF
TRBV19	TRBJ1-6	CASSIEVNSPLHF
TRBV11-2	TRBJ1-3	CASSFTGVGNTIYF
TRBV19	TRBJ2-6	CASSPGGLNSGANVLTF
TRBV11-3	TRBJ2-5	CATERGQGETQYF
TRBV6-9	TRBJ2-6	CASSYYSGANVLTF